Included here is one TCR beta chain sequence, with context. Its antigen is as yet unknown. These data come from a study of post-analysis software for immune sequencing data. Study-level background: Included courses were relapsing-remitting and secondary progressive multiple sclerosis; progressive-relapsing multiple sclerosis was also included. General study findings and limits: Analysis by F measure revealed that same-batch samples clustered strongly together. Five TRBV segments were more frequent in patients than controls; TRBV5-6, TRBV5-1 and TRBV20-1 belonged to this group.

Germline V lookup: CDR1 DFQATT, CDR2 SNEGSKA (reference sequence). The CDR3 length is 15 residues. V was cut by 6 bases and J by 0 bases, with 15 bases left in between. Prepared libraries of TCR beta cDNA carried unique molecular identifiers. TCRdb re-analysed the PCR reads in MiXCR, keeping a single row per CDR3 protein. The sample has 750,000 to 950,000 distinct CDR3 sequences, under 70% seen once. V and J are TRBV20-1 and TRBJ1-3, with D possibly being TRBD1 (5 bases). The sequenced sample was blood. This receptor was identified in a girl between 5 and 17 years old with multiple sclerosis. CDR3: CSASSDSFSGNTIYF. In DNA, the CDR3 is TGCAGTGCCTCATCAGACAGCTTCTCTGGAAACACCATATATTTT.